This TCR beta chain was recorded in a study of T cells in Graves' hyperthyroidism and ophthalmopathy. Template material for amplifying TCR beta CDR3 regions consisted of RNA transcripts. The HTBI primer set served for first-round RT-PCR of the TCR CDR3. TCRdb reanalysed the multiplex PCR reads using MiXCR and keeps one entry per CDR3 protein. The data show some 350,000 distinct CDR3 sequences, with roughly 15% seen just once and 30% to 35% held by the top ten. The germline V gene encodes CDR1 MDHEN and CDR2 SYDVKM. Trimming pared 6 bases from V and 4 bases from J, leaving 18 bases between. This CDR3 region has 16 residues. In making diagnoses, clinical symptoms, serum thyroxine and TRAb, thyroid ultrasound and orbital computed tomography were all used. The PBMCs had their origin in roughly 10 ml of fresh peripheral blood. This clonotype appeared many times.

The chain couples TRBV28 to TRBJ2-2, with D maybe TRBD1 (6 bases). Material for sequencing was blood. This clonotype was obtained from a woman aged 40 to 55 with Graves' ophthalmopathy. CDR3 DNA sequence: TGTGCCAGCAGCTGGGGACACCGAGGACTCACCGGGGAGCTGTTTTTT. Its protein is CASSWGHRGLTGELFF.